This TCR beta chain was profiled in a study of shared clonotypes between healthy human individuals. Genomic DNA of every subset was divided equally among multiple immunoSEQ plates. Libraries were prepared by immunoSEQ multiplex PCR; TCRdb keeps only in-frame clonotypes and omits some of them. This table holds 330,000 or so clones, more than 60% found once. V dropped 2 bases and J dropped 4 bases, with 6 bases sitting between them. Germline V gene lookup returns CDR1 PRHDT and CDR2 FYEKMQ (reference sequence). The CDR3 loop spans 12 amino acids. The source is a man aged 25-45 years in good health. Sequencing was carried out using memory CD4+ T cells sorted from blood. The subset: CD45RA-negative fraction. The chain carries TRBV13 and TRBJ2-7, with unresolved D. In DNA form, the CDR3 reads TGTGCCAGCAGCTTATCCCTATACGAGCAGTACTTC. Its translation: CASSLSLYEQYF.